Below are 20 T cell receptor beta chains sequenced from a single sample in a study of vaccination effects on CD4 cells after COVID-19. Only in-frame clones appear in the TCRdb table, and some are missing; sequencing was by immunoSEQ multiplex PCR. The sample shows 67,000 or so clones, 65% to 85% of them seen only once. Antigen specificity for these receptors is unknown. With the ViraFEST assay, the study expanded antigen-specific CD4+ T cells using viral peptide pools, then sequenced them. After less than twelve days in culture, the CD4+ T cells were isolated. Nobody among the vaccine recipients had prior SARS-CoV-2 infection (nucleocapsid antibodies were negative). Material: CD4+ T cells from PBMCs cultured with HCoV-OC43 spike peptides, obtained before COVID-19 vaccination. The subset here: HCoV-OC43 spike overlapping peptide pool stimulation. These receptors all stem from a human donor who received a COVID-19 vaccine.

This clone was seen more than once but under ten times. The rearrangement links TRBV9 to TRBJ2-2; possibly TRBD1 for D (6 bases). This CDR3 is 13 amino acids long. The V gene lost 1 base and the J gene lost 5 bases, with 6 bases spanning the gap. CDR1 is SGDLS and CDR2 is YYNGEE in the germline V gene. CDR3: CASSVQGTGELFF. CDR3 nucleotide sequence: TGTGCCAGCAGCGTACAGGGGACCGGGGAGCTGTTTTTT.

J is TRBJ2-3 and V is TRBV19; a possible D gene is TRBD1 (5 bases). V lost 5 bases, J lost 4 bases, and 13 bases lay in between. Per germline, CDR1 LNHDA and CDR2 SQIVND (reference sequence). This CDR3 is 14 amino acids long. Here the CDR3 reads CASSSTGTADTQYF. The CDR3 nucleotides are TGTGCCAGTAGTTCAACAGGTACGGCAGATACGCAGTATTTT.

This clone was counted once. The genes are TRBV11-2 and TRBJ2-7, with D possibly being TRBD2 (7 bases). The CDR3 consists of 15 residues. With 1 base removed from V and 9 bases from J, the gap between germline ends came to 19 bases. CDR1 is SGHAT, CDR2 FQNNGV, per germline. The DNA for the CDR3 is TGTGCCAGCAGCTTAGGGGACACGGACAGCGGGGTGCAGTACGTC. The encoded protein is CASSLGDTDSGVQYV.

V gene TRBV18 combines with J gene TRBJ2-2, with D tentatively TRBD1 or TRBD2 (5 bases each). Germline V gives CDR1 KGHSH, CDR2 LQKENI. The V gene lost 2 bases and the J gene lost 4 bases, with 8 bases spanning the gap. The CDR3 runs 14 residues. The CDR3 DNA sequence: TGTGCCAGCTCACCAGGGACGGCCACCGGGGAGCTGTTTTTT. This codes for CASSPGTATGELFF.

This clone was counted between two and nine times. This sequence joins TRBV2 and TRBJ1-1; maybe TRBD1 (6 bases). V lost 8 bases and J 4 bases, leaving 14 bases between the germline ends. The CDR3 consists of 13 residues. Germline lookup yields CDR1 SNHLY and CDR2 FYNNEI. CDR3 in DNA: TGTGCCAGCGCAAAAGGGGGAACCACTGAAGCTTTCTTT. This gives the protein CASAKGGTTEAFF.

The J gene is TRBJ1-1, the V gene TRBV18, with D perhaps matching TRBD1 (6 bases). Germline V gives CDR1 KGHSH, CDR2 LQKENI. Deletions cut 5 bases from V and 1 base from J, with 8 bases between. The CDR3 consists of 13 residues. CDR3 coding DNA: TGTGCCAGCTCAACGACAGGGAACACTGAAGCTTTCTTT. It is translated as CASSTTGNTEAFF.

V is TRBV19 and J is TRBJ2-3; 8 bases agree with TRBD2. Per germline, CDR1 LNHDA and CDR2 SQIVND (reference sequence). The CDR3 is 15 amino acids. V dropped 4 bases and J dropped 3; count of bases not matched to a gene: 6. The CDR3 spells CASSRGRGGTDTQYF. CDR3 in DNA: TGTGCCAGTAGTAGGGGCCGGGGGGGGACAGATACGCAGTATTTT.

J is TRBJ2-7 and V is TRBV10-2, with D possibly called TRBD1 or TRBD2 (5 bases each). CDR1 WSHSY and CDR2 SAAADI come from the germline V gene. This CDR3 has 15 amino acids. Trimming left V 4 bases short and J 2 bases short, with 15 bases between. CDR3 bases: TGCGCCAGCAGTGCCTCCGGGACGGCCGCCTACGAGCAGTACGTC. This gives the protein CASSASGTAAYEQYV.

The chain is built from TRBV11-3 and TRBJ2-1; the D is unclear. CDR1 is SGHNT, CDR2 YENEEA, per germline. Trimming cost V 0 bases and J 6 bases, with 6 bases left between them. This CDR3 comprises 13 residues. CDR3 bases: TGTGCCAGCAGCTTAGAGGGCGCCAATGAGCAGTTCTTC. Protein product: CASSLEGANEQFF.

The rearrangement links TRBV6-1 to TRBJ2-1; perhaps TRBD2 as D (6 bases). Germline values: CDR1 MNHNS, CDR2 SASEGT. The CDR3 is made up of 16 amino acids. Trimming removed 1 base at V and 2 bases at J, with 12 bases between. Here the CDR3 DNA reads TGTGCCAGCAGTGAAGGCTCCAGGGAGGCCTACAATGAGCAGTTCTTC. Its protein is CASSEGSREAYNEQFF.

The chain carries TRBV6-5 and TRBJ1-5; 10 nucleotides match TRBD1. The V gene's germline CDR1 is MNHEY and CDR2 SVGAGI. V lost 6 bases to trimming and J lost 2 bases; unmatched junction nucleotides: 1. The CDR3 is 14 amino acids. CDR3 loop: CASRGTGGNQPQHF. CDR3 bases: TGTGCCAGCAGAGGGACAGGGGGCAATCAGCCCCAGCATTTT.

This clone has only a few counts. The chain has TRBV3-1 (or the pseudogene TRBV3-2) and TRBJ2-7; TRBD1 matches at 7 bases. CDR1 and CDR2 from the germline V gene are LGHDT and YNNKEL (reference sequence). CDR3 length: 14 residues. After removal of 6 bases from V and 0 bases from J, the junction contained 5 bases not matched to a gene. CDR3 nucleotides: TGTGCCAGCAGTTGGACAGGATCCTCCTACGAGCAGTACGTC. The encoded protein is CASSWTGSSYEQYV.

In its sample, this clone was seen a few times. The CDR3 here is CASSLDRIGNQPQHF. The CDR3 region has the DNA TGTGCCAGCAGCCTGGACAGGATAGGCAATCAGCCCCAGCATTTT. This chain uses TRBV6-2 or TRBV6-3 with TRBJ1-5; 7 bases line up with TRBD1. The V gene's germline CDR1 is MNHEY and CDR2 SVGEGT. V trimming: 6 bases; J trimming: 2 bases; junction bases outside the gene matches: 7. The CDR3 totals 15 residues.

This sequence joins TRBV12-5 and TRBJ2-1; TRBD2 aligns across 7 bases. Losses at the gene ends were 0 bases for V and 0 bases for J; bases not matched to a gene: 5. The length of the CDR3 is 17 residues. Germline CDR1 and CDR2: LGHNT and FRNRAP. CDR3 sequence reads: CASGLVRGLSSYNEQFF. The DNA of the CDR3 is TGTGCTAGTGGTTTGGTACGGGGACTAAGCTCCTACAATGAGCAGTTCTTC.

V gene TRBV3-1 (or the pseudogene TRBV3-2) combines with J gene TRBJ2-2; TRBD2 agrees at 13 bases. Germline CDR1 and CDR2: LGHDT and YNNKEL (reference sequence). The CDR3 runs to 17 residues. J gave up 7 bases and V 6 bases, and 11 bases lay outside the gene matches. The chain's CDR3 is CASSQLAGGLRSGELFF. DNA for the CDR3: TGTGCCAGCAGTCAACTAGCGGGGGGGCTTAGGAGCGGGGAGCTGTTTTTT.

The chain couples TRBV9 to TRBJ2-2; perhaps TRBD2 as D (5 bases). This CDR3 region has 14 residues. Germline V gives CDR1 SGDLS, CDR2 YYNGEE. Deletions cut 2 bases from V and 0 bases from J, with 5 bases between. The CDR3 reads CASSVSANTGELFF. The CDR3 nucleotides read TGTGCCAGCAGCGTTAGCGCGAACACCGGGGAGCTGTTTTTT.

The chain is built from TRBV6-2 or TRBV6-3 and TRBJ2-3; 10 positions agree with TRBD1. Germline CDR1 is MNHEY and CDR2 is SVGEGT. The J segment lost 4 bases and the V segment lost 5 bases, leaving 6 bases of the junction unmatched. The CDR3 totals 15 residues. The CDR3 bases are TGTGCCAGCAGTCCCCGGGACAGGGGAGCAGATACGCAGTATTTT. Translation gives CASSPRDRGADTQYF.

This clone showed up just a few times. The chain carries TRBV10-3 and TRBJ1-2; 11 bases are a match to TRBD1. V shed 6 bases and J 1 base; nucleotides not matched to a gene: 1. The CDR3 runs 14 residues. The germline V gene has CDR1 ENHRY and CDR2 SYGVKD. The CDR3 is CAIRGTGGNYGYTF. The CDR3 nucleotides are TGTGCCATCAGGGGGACAGGGGGTAACTATGGCTACACCTTC.

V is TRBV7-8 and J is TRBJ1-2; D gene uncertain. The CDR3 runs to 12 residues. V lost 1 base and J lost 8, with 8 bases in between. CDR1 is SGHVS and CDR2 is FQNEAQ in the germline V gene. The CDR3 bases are TGTGCCAGCAGCTTAGAAGGGTACGGCTACACCTTC. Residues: CASSLEGYGYTF.

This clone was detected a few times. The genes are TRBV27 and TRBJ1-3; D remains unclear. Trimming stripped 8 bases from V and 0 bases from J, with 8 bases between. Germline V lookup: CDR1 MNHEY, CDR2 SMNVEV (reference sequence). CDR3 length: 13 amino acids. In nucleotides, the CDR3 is TGTGCCAGCCGCTTCAGCTCTGGAAACACCATATATTTT. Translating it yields CASRFSSGNTIYF.